Listed below are T cell receptor beta chains from one sample, sequenced in a study of blood T cells in healthy people across ages. TCRdb ran MiXCR on the 5' RACE reads and lists one entry per CDR3 protein. There are about 1.1 million distinct CDR3 sequences in the sample; under 40% occur only once, and approximately 14% lies in the top ten. The sequenced sample was blood. Receptors originate from a man aged 18-30 years in good health. Each CDR3 is given with its conserved first and last residue. Fields, in order: clone size, J gene, V gene, D gene, CDR3 protein, CDR3 DNA. A D gene is named only where the DNA matches it firmly. Clone size is shown for a subset of rows, as once, few, many or a class of expanded clone.

>few|TRBJ2-1|TRBV5-1|TRBD1
CASSLEPRGRYNEQFF
TGCGCCAGCAGCTTGGAGCCCAGGGGGCGATACAATGAGCAGTTCTTC
>.|TRBJ2-7|TRBV7-9|.
CASSGDTGAPSYEQYF
TGTGCCAGCAGCGGAGATACAGGAGCCCCCTCCTACGAGCAGTACTTC
>.|TRBJ2-7|TRBV6-1|.
CASSEQGPTNKEQYF
TGTGCCAGCAGTGAACAGGGACCGACGAACAAGGAGCAGTACTTC
>few|TRBJ2-1|TRBV12-3/TRBV12-4|TRBD1
CASRGTGVGNEQFF
TGTGCCAGCAGGGGAACAGGGGTAGGCAATGAGCAGTTCTTC
>.|TRBJ1-6|TRBV12-3/TRBV12-4|.
CASSTSRASPLHF
TGTGCCAGCAGTACCTCCAGGGCTTCACCCCTCCACTTT
>few|TRBJ1-6|TRBV4-3|.
CASSQGLPSSYNSPLHF
TGCGCCAGCAGCCAAGGTCTTCCAAGCTCCTATAATTCACCCCTCCACTTT
>.|TRBJ2-5|TRBV5-1|TRBD1
CASSLYSPGTGYETQYF
TGCGCCAGCAGCTTGTACAGTCCCGGGACAGGGTATGAGACCCAGTACTTC
>once|TRBJ1-5|TRBV2|.
CASSREGENSNQPQHF
TGTGCCAGCAGTAGGGAAGGGGAAAACAGCAATCAGCCCCAGCATTTT
>.|TRBJ1-2|TRBV6-6|TRBD1
CASKGTGQDYTF
TGTGCCAGCAAGGGGACAGGGCAGGACTACACCTTC
>.|TRBJ2-1|TRBV20-1|.
CSARKGEQFF
TGCAGTGCTAGAAAGGGGGAACAGTTCTTC
>.|TRBJ2-1|TRBV14|TRBD2
CASSQKSSGALYNEQFF
TGTGCCAGCAGCCAAAAGTCTAGCGGGGCCCTCTACAATGAGCAGTTCTTC
>many|TRBJ2-7|TRBV20-1|.
CSARVENEQYF
TGCAGTGCTAGAGTGGAAAACGAGCAGTACTTC
>.|TRBJ1-1|TRBV25-1|TRBD1
CASITGGEAFF
TGTGCCAGCATCACAGGGGGCGAAGCTTTCTTT
>few|TRBJ1-2|TRBV12-3/TRBV12-4|TRBD1
CASNKGQTYGYTF
TGTGCCAGCAATAAGGGACAGACCTATGGCTACACCTTC
>.|TRBJ2-1|TRBV12-3/TRBV12-4|TRBD2
CASSPSSGGAGNEQFF
TGCGCCAGCAGTCCCTCTAGCGGGGGGGCTGGGAATGAGCAGTTCTTC
>few|TRBJ2-1|TRBV5-1|.
CASSSEDIHNEQFF
TGCGCCAGCAGCTCCGAAGACATCCACAATGAGCAGTTCTTC
>.|TRBJ2-7|TRBV20-1|TRBD2
CSPQGLAGGEQYF
TGCAGCCCCCAAGGACTAGCGGGAGGAGAGCAGTACTTC
>many|TRBJ1-2|TRBV15|.
CATSRDPRDTNYGYTF
TGTGCCACCAGCAGAGACCCCCGGGACACCAACTATGGCTACACCTTC
>.|TRBJ1-2|TRBV20-1|.
CSASLAGVGYGYTF
TGCAGTGCTAGTCTGGCGGGCGTCGGCTATGGCTACACCTTC
>.|TRBJ1-2|TRBV25-1|.
CASSEVGSGYGYTF
TGTGCCAGCAGTGAAGTCGGATCGGGCTATGGCTACACCTTC
>few|TRBJ1-5|TRBV12-3/TRBV12-4|.
CASSPWRGKQHF
TGTGCCAGTAGCCCCTGGCGGGGTAAACAGCATTTT
>.|TRBJ1-3|TRBV20-1|.
CSAARPVARGNTIYF
TGCAGTGCCGCCCGCCCGGTAGCGAGAGGAAACACCATATATTTT
>.|TRBJ1-1|TRBV4-3|.
CASSQDSGWNTEAFF
TGCGCCAGCAGCCAAGATTCAGGATGGAACACTGAAGCTTTCTTT
>few|TRBJ2-4|TRBV4-1|.
CASSLVGKNIQYF
TGCGCCAGCAGCCTAGTAGGCAAAAACATTCAGTACTTC
>.|TRBJ1-5|TRBV10-3|.
CAISESARNNQTQHF
TGTGCCATCAGTGAGTCAGCCAGGAACAATCAGACCCAGCATTTT
>few|TRBJ1-1|TRBV10-3|.
CAISEVGGGNTEAFF
TGTGCCATCAGTGAGGTGGGGGGAGGGAACACTGAAGCTTTCTTT
>.|TRBJ2-3|TRBV6-2/TRBV6-3|.
CASSPGTKSQYF
TGTGCCAGCAGCCCCGGGACCAAATCGCAGTATTTT
>few|TRBJ2-2|TRBV5-4|.
CASSWAENTGELFF
TGTGCCAGCAGCTGGGCAGAGAACACCGGGGAGCTGTTTTTT
>.|TRBJ1-5|TRBV2|TRBD1
CASSRDGQGANQPQHF
TGTGCCAGCAGTCGCGATGGACAGGGGGCGAATCAGCCCCAGCATTTT
>.|TRBJ2-3|TRBV20-1|.
CSAHRVVFTDTQYF
TGCAGTGCTCATAGGGTGGTGTTCACAGATACGCAGTATTTT
>.|TRBJ1-4|TRBV4-1|.
CASTPDVHREMTNEKLFF
TGCGCCAGCACCCCGGACGTTCACAGGGAGATGACTAATGAAAAACTGTTTTTT
>few|TRBJ1-5|TRBV7-9|TRBD1
CASSLDRAGNQPQHF
TGTGCCAGCAGCCTGGACAGGGCTGGGAATCAGCCCCAGCATTTT
>.|TRBJ2-7|TRBV5-1|.
CASSLTGGYYEQYF
TGCGCCAGCAGCTTGACAGGCGGTTACTACGAGCAGTACTTC
>few|TRBJ2-3|TRBV10-3|TRBD1
CAIREGQGRTDTQYF
TGTGCCATCAGAGAAGGACAGGGTCGCACAGATACGCAGTATTTT
>many|TRBJ2-1|TRBV4-1|.
CASSQTSLISYNEQFF
TGCGCCAGCAGCCAAACTAGCCTAATCTCCTACAATGAGCAGTTCTTC
>.|TRBJ2-3|TRBV3-1|TRBD1
CASSLHLTGQDTQYF
TGTGCCAGCAGCCTTCATTTGACAGGGCAAGATACGCAGTATTTT
>.|TRBJ1-5|TRBV12-3/TRBV12-4|TRBD1
CASSFRGVDNQPQHF
TGTGCCAGCAGTTTCAGGGGGGTGGACAATCAGCCCCAGCATTTT
>many|TRBJ2-1|TRBV7-6|.
CASSLAGRNEQFF
TGTGCCAGCAGCTTAGCGGGAAGGAATGAGCAGTTCTTC
>.|TRBJ2-3|TRBV6-5|.
CASSRNTGEDTQYF
TGTGCCAGCAGTCGCAACACCGGTGAGGATACGCAGTATTTT
>few|TRBJ1-2|TRBV20-1|.
CSASPIGSIGYTF
TGCAGTGCTAGCCCCATCGGAAGTATTGGCTACACCTTC
>.|TRBJ2-3|TRBV7-2|.
CASSLTPRDTQYF
TGTGCCAGCAGCTTGACCCCTCGGGATACGCAGTATTTT